This T cell receptor beta chain was observed in a study of radiation and T cells in renal cell carcinoma. Noted time point: baseline pretreatment blood. The treatment: 15 Gy SBRT to primary tumor, nephrectomy 4 weeks later. CDR1 is SGHRS and CDR2 is YFSETQ in the germline V gene. The J segment lost 6 bases and the V segment lost 4 bases, leaving 10 bases of the junction unmatched. This CDR3 is 15 amino acids long. Some clones are missing from TCRdb's copy, which holds only in-frame ones; the method was immunoSEQ multiplex PCR. The table has 100,000 to 150,000 clones, around 84% seen once. The sample in question was blood, obtained from a patient whose treatment included radiotherapy and nephrectomy. The receptor's source is a woman in her sixties or seventies with renal cell carcinoma. This chain uses TRBV5-1 with TRBJ2-7; 10 nucleotides agree with TRBD2. CDR3 loop: CASSPQPSGSSEQYF. CDR3 nucleotide sequence: TGCGCCAGCAGCCCACAGCCTAGCGGGAGTTCCGAGCAGTACTTC.